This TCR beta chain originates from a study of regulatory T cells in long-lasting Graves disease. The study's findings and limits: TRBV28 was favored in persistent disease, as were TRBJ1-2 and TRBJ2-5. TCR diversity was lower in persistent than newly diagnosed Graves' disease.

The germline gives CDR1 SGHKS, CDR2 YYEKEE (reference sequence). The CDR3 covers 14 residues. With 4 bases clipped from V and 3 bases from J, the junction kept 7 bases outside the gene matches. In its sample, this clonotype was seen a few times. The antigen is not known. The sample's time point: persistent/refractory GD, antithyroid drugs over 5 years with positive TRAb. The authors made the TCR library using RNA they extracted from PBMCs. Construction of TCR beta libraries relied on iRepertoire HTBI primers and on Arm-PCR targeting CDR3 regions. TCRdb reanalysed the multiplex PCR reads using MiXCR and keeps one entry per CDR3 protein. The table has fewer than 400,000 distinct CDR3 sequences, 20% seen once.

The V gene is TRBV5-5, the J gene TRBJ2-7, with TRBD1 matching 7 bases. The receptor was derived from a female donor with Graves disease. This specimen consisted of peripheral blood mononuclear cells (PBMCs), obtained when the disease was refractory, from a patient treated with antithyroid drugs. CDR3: CASSGTSGGYEQYF. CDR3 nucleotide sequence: TGTGCCAGCAGCGGCACATCAGGGGGCTACGAGCAGTACTTC. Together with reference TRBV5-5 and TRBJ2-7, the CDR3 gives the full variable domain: DAGVTQSPTHLIKTRGQQVTLRCSPISGHKSVSWYQQVLGQGPQFIFQYYEKEERGRGNFPDRFSARQFPNYSSELNVNALLLGDSALYLCASSGTSGGYEQYFGPGTRLTVT.